These T cell receptor beta chains were read from a single sample in a study of shared clonotypes between healthy human individuals. Profiling relied on immunoSEQ multiplex PCR, and the TCRdb table lists in-frame clones only, not all of them. The sample consists of about 1,900,000 clones, just under 95% of them appearing once. Source material: naive CD8+ T cells sorted from blood. These receptors all come from a man aged 18 to 35 in good health. Each CDR3 is given with its conserved first and last residue.

cdr3_aa	v_call	j_call
CASSPLGDTEAFF	TRBV5-6	TRBJ1-1
CASSLEALPGFGEQYF	TRBV5-4	TRBJ2-7
CASSRRRGDKGQPQHF	TRBV7-3	TRBJ1-5
CASSQERGGHGVDQYF	TRBV14	TRBJ2-5
CSAGQAQDYGYTF	TRBV29-1	TRBJ1-2
CASSAAGTRLYEQYF	TRBV7-9	TRBJ2-7
CASSYQGETYGYTF	TRBV6-5	TRBJ1-2
CASTALHGTGDQPQHF	TRBV19	TRBJ1-5
CASSAGTGWEQYF	TRBV19	TRBJ2-7
CASSAFGTPNTGELFF	TRBV9	TRBJ2-2
CATSDRVEGYTF	TRBV19	TRBJ1-2
CASSPGLAYEQYF	TRBV4-3	TRBJ2-7
CASSILRDPYEQYF	TRBV5-6	TRBJ2-7
CASSPSGRASEAFF	TRBV10-1	TRBJ1-1
CASSLGSNSPLHF	TRBV28	TRBJ1-6
CASSLVIRDRFYEQYF	TRBV7-9	TRBJ2-7
CASSVGAGATYEQYF	TRBV9	TRBJ2-7
CASSFLGDSYGYTF	TRBV28	TRBJ1-2
CASSLVPIAGVADTQYF	TRBV7-9	TRBJ2-3
CAWSPGTNYEQYF	TRBV30	TRBJ2-7
CASSGPFISYNEQFF	TRBV25-1	TRBJ2-1
CASSGDSGTQYNEQFF	TRBV2	TRBJ2-1
CASSGLTGELFF	TRBV9	TRBJ2-2
CASSPGTNEQFF	TRBV7-8	TRBJ2-1
CASSFAGGSSYEQYF	TRBV11-2	TRBJ2-7
CASSILAGVAGELFF	TRBV7-9	TRBJ2-2
CASSDRSTGELFF	TRBV2	TRBJ2-2
CASSVKLLAGDPINNEQFF	TRBV9	TRBJ2-1
CASSLSQGADTQYF	TRBV27	TRBJ2-3
CASSLGDYSPETQYF	TRBV7-3	TRBJ2-5
CASSGRRTYEQYF	TRBV9	TRBJ2-7
CAGGQGPDTQYF	TRBV10-1	TRBJ2-3
CASSATGVNTEAFF	TRBV9	TRBJ1-1
CASSLLPDMNTEAFF	TRBV5-1	TRBJ1-1
CASSEELAGEFYEQYF	TRBV2	TRBJ2-7
CASSQDRAGLAGVRNTGELFF	TRBV4-2	TRBJ2-2
CASSQDVTSGYYEQYF	TRBV4-3	TRBJ2-7
CASSLGGPLHF	TRBV27	TRBJ1-6
CASSAKRGAHGYTF	TRBV9	TRBJ1-2
CASSLPTGSSYEQYF	TRBV7-9	TRBJ2-7
CASSEQWRADTQYF	TRBV2	TRBJ2-3